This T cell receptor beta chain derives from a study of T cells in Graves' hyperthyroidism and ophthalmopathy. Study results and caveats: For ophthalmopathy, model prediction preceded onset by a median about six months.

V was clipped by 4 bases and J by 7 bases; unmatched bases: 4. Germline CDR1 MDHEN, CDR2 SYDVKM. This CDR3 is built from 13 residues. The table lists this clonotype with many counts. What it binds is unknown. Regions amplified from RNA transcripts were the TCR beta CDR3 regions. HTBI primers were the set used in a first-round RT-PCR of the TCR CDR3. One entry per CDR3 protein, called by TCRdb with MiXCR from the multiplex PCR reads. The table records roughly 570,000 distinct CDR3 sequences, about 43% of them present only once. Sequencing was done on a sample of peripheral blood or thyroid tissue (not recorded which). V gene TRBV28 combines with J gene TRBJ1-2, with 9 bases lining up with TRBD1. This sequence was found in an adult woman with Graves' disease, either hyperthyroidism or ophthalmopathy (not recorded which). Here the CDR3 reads CASSSQGAVGYTF. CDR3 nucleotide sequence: TGTGCCAGCAGTTCACAGGGGGCTGTTGGCTACACCTTC.